The 21 T cell receptor beta chains reported below all come from one sample, sequenced in a study of T cell changes during pregnancy in multiple sclerosis. The assay was immunoSEQ multiplex PCR, and TCRdb's table has in-frame clones only and misses some. This table holds roughly 50,000 clones, 94% found once. The sequencing here drew on CD8+ T cells from peripheral blood mononuclear cells, taken in the third trimester of pregnancy. These receptors came from a female donor with multiple sclerosis, enrolled in a pregnancy study.

The chain has TRBV30 and TRBJ2-2; 8 bases match TRBD2. From germline, CDR1 is GTSNPN and CDR2 SVGIG (reference sequence). The V and J ends lost 2 bases and 2 bases, in that order; junction bases with no gene match: 7. The CDR3 contains 16 residues. The CDR3 spells CAWSWGAGGNTGELFF. CDR3 bases: TGTGCCTGGAGTTGGGGTGCGGGAGGTAACACCGGGGAGCTGTTTTTT.

The V call is TRBV11-3, the J call TRBJ2-7; D is perhaps TRBD1 (6 bases). V lost 5 bases and J lost 1, with 9 bases in between. The CDR3 extends over 13 amino acids. Germline V CDR1 and CDR2: SGHNT, YENEEA. The CDR3 DNA reads TGTGCCAGCAGCCCAGGGGATTCCTACGAGCAGTACTTC. This translates into CASSPGDSYEQYF.

This chain uses TRBV27 with TRBJ2-7, with D perhaps matching TRBD2 (6 bases). Germline lookup yields CDR1 MNHEY and CDR2 SMNVEV (reference sequence). Trimming pared 0 bases from V and 4 bases from J, leaving 13 bases between. The CDR3 sequence is 15 residues long. CDR3 sequence: CASSLSSARGYEQYF. CDR3 coding DNA: TGTGCCAGCAGTTTATCCTCGGCCCGGGGGTACGAGCAGTACTTC.

This chain connects TRBV5-1 to TRBJ2-1, with D possibly matching TRBD2 (6 bases). CDR1 and CDR2 from the germline V gene are SGHRS and YFSETQ. V dropped 0 bases and J dropped 4 bases, with 11 bases sitting between them. The CDR3 contains 15 residues. For the CDR3, the DNA is TGCGCCAGCAGCTTGGTTAGCGGTCCATACAATGAGCAGTTCTTC. Translation gives CASSLVSGPYNEQFF.

The V gene is TRBV4-1, the J gene TRBJ2-7; a possible D gene is TRBD1 (5 bases). The CDR3 spans 15 residues. The germline V gene has CDR1 MGHRA and CDR2 YSYEKL. V was cut by 0 bases and J by 4 bases, with 13 bases left in between. CDR3 residues: CASSQETDIEYEQYF. CDR3 DNA sequence: TGCGCCAGCAGCCAAGAGACGGACATAGAGTACGAGCAGTACTTC.

The V call is TRBV19, the J call TRBJ2-7; D is unclear. The CDR3 consists of 13 residues. CDR1 is LNHDA and CDR2 is SQIVND in the germline V gene (reference sequence). The V gene lost 1 base and the J gene lost 3 bases, with 7 bases spanning the gap. CDR3 bases: TGTGCCAGTAGTATAGTTGCAGACTACGAGCAGTACTTC. Translated, it gives CASSIVADYEQYF.

This chain joins TRBV6-1 and TRBJ2-7; the D gene is possibly TRBD2 (6 bases). V was cut by 7 bases and J by 5 bases, with 15 bases left in between. The CDR3 contains 13 residues. CDR1 and CDR2 from the germline V gene are MNHNS and SASEGT. The CDR3 here is CASTEWGDHEQYF. Written as DNA, the CDR3 is TGTGCCAGCACCGAATGGGGGGACCACGAGCAGTACTTC.

Details on this clone: This may come from a read error, since a much larger clone is one base off. The V call is TRBV6-4, the J call TRBJ2-7, with 9 bases that match TRBD1. Trimming took 6 bases from V and 3 from J; bases not matched to a gene: 3. CDR1 is MRHNA and CDR2 is SNTAGT in the germline V gene. CDR3 length: 13 amino acids. The CDR3 loop reads CASSQGQGYEQYF. The CDR3 coding sequence is TGTGCCAGCAGCCAGGGACAGGGCTACGAGCAGTACTTC.

V gene TRBV13 combines with J gene TRBJ2-3; 10 positions match TRBD2. The ends lost 5 bases at V and 2 bases at J; junction bases unmatched: 7. The CDR3 is made up of 16 amino acids. The germline V gene has CDR1 PRHDT and CDR2 FYEKMQ (reference sequence). Here the CDR3 reads CASSPGLAETTDTQYF. In DNA form, the CDR3 reads TGTGCCAGCAGCCCAGGACTAGCGGAGACCACAGATACGCAGTATTTT.

The CDR3 spells CASRVAGGAYEQYF. In nucleotides, the CDR3 is TGTGCCAGCAGGGTAGCGGGAGGGGCTTACGAGCAGTACTTC. This sequence joins TRBV2 and TRBJ2-7, with 11 bases lining up with TRBD2. V was clipped by 6 bases and J by 4 bases; unmatched bases: 5. The CDR3 is 14 residues long. The germline V gene encodes CDR1 SNHLY and CDR2 FYNNEI.

This chain uses TRBV13 with TRBJ1-1; 8 bases align to TRBD1. Germline V gene data show CDR1 as PRHDT and CDR2 as FYEKMQ (reference sequence). J lost 4 bases, V lost 3 bases, and 4 bases had no gene match. There are 14 residues in the CDR3. The CDR3 coding sequence is TGTGCCAGCAGCTTTCCGACAGGGGCCACTGAAGCTTTCTTT. Its protein product is CASSFPTGATEAFF. Using reference TRBV13 and TRBJ1-1 for the parts outside the CDR3, the full variable domain is AAGVIQSPRHLIKEKRETATLKCYPIPRHDTVYWYQQGPGQDPQFLISFYEKMQSDKGSIPDRFSAQQFSDYHSELNMSSLELGDSALYFCASSFPTGATEAFFGQGTRLTVV.

CDR3 protein: CASSIREDPFLSINGYTF. The CDR3 DNA reads as TGTGCCAGTAGTATCCGGGAGGACCCGTTTTTATCTATAAATGGCTACACCTTC. The V gene is TRBV19, the J gene TRBJ1-2; no reliable D call. Germline V gene sequence: CDR1 LNHDA, CDR2 SQIVND (reference sequence). V lost 3 bases, J lost 6 bases, and 26 bases lay in between. The CDR3 runs to 18 residues.

The chain links TRBV29-1 to TRBJ2-1, with a weak D call TRBD1 (6 bases). Trimming took 7 bases from V and 2 from J, leaving 18 bases between them. Germline V lookup: CDR1 SQVTM, CDR2 ANQGSEA. The CDR3 loop spans 15 amino acids. DNA of the CDR3: TGCAGCGCGACCCCGCAGGGGAAGACCTACAATGAGCAGTTCTTC. Amino acid sequence: CSATPQGKTYNEQFF.

The chain joins TRBV10-1 to TRBJ2-7; D call uncertain. The CDR3 contains 13 residues. V shed 0 bases and J shed 3 bases, with 6 bases lying between them. The V gene's germline CDR1 is WNHNN and CDR2 SYGVQD (reference sequence). CDR3 sequence: CASSESQDYEQYF. CDR3 in DNA: TGCGCCAGCAGTGAGTCGCAGGACTACGAGCAGTACTTC.

The chain has TRBV14 and TRBJ2-7, with TRBD1 as a possible D gene (5 bases). Germline CDR1 is SGHDN and CDR2 is FVKESK. This CDR3 is 14 amino acids long. With 0 bases removed from V and 2 bases from J, the gap between germline ends came to 8 bases. In DNA, the CDR3 is TGTGCCAGCAGCCAAGACAGGGCCCCCTACGAGCAGTACTTC. The encoded protein is CASSQDRAPYEQYF.

This chain joins TRBV6-5 and TRBJ2-7; the match to TRBD1 covers 9 bases. The V segment lost 8 bases and the J segment 6 bases; nucleotides outside the gene matches: 8. The CDR3 has 13 amino acids. The germline CDR1 and CDR2 sequences are MNHEY and SVGAGI. The CDR3 DNA reads TGTGCCAGCGTGGGGACAGGGTTAAGCGAGCAGTACTTC. The encoded protein is CASVGTGLSEQYF.

The V gene is TRBV29-1, the J gene TRBJ2-5; perhaps TRBD2 as D (5 bases). V was pared by 3 bases and J by 10 bases, with 15 bases between. The germline V gene has CDR1 SQVTM and CDR2 ANQGSEA. This CDR3 has 12 amino acids. CDR3 in DNA: TGCAGCGTTGATATAGATCTCCGGGACCAGTACTTC. Translating it yields CSVDIDLRDQYF.

The chain recombines TRBV6-1 with TRBJ2-7, with a possible D match to TRBD2 (6 bases). V was trimmed by 1 base and J by 4 bases, leaving 8 bases between them. CDR3 size: 13 residues. Germline lookup yields CDR1 MNHNS and CDR2 SASEGT. The CDR3 sequence: CASSEGGEYEQYF. The CDR3 bases are TGTGCCAGCAGTGAAGGGGGGGAATACGAGCAGTACTTC.

The J gene is TRBJ2-5, the V gene TRBV4-1; 11 bases line up with TRBD2. Germline V lookup: CDR1 MGHRA, CDR2 YSYEKL. CDR3 length: 14 amino acids. The J segment lost 2 bases and the V segment lost 8 bases, leaving 4 bases of the junction unmatched. The CDR3 DNA is TGCGCCAGCGGACTAGCGGGTTCTCAAGAGACCCAGTACTTC. Its translation is CASGLAGSQETQYF.

The rearrangement joins TRBV2 to TRBJ1-1; D possibly corresponds to TRBD1 (6 bases). CDR1 is SNHLY and CDR2 is FYNNEI in the germline V gene. Trimming removed 5 bases from V and 2 bases from J, with 18 bases in between. The CDR3 spans 16 residues. The CDR3 loop reads CASSPGVVRANTEAFF. The CDR3 DNA is TGTGCCAGCAGTCCAGGGGTGGTCAGGGCAAACACTGAAGCTTTCTTT.

This sequence joins TRBV5-1 and TRBJ2-1, with 12 bases lining up with TRBD2. CDR1 and CDR2 from the germline V gene are SGHRS and YFSETQ. V lost 0 bases, J lost 10 bases, and 8 bases stayed unmatched. This CDR3 contains 16 residues. CDR3 loop: CASSLASSGRVEEQFF. CDR3 nucleotides: TGCGCCAGCAGCTTGGCTTCTAGCGGGAGGGTGGAAGAGCAGTTCTTC.